This T cell receptor (beta chain) was identified in a study of blood T cell repertoires in COVID-19. As processed by the authors: The assay estimated nucleated cells by amplifying reference gene primers. Measured with immunoSEQ multiplex PCR; TCRdb has only the in-frame clones, and not every one. The DNA was the basis for D and trimming; V, J and clone size are from that table. The table records about 250,000 clones, roughly 89% of them present only once. This clone was recorded once. This CDR3 is built from 13 residues. Germline values: CDR1 PRHDT, CDR2 FYEKMQ (reference sequence). J lost 5 bases, V lost 2 bases, and 3 bases had no gene match.

Source material: PBMCs or T cells enriched from blood (not recorded which). The chain is built from TRBV13 and TRBJ2-7, with 7 bases that match TRBD1. The sequence was collected from a man aged 35-49 years who had recovered from COVID-19. In nucleotides, the CDR3 is TGTGCCAGCAGCTTAACAGGGGTCCACGAGCAGTACTTC. Translating gives CASSLTGVHEQYF.